Here is one T cell receptor beta chain with its context. What it binds is not known. Amplification from RNA transcripts yielded the TCR beta CDR3 regions. Amplification began with first-round RT-PCR using HTBI primers, then second-round multiplex PCR was performed. From the multiplex PCR reads, TCRdb called clonotypes with MiXCR, one entry per CDR3 protein. This sample has roughly 13,000 distinct CDR3 sequences, with roughly 50% found just once. The sample comes from a study of Graves' ophthalmopathy and Graves' hyperthyroidism. This CDR3 region has 15 residues. V was pared by 6 bases and J by 3 bases, with 4 bases of the junction left unmatched. Germline V gives CDR1 DFQATT, CDR2 SNEGSKA (reference sequence). Findings and limits, study-wide: Sensitivity reached 70.59% and specificity 72% to 80% when the model predicted ophthalmopathy progression.

This chain joins TRBV20-1 and TRBJ2-1; 14 positions match TRBD2. The receptor's source is a young woman with Graves' ophthalmopathy. Source material: peripheral blood. The CDR3 DNA reads TGCAGTGCAACGACTAGCGGGAGGGACTACAATGAGCAGTTCTTC. It yields the protein CSATTSGRDYNEQFF.